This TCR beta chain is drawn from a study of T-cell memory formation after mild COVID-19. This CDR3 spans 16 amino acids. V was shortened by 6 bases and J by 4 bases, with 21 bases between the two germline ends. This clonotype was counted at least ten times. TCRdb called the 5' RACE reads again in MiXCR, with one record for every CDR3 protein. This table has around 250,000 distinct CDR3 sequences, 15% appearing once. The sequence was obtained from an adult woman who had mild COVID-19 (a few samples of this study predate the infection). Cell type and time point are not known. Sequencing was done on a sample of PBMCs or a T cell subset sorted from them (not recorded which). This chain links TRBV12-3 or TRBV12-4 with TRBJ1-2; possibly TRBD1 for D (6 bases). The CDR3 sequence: CASRPNRRGVGYGYTF. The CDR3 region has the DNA TGTGCCAGCAGGCCCAACCGAAGGGGGGTTGGCTATGGCTACACCTTC.